This T cell receptor beta chain was found in a study of HIV-infected patients and healthy controls. General observations from the study: CDR3 sharing between individuals was lower in HIV-infected patients than in healthy controls. HIV-associated CDR3 frequencies dropped significantly during therapy; CMV-associated ones, mostly rising, changed nonsignificantly. Slight age and sex differences between study cohorts did not explain the diversity differences. HIV-infected patients and controls differed significantly in mean usage of eight alpha and eight beta V genes.

cDNA was made from about 500 ng RNA using alpha and beta constant primers. Separate chain-specific third strand synthesis with multiplexing indices produced the alpha and beta libraries. TCRdb reanalysed the 5' RACE reads using MiXCR and keeps one entry per CDR3 protein. Of roughly 16,000 distinct CDR3 sequences detected, 5.5% appear once; the ten largest clones hold 1.5% to 2%. Whole blood was used without fractionation, so all unsorted peripheral T cells were included. This clonotype was recorded many times. The antigen is not known. Trimming took 4 bases from V and 0 from J, leaving 1 base between them. The CDR3 is 11 residues long. CDR1 is SGHDT, CDR2 YYEEEE, per germline.

This sequence was found in an adult in good health. The sequenced sample consisted of blood. The chain has TRBV5-6 and TRBJ1-1; unclear D gene. The CDR3 sequence: CASSVNTEAFF. The CDR3 region has the DNA TGTGCCAGCAGCGTGAACACTGAAGCTTTCTTT.